This T cell receptor (beta chain) comes out of a study of control samples from healthy donors and cancer patients. Germline assignment: CDR1 LNHDA and CDR2 SQIVND (reference sequence). The V end was cut by 2 bases, the J end by 6 bases, with 7 bases between. The CDR3 has 12 residues. Here immunoSEQ multiplex PCR was the method, and the copy in TCRdb shows in-frame clones only, minus some. The repertoire holds 150,000 to 200,000 clones, approximately 93% seen once, with around 8.5% in the top ten. The sequence came from a woman in her thirties or forties in good health. The rearrangement joins TRBV19 to TRBJ1-1; tentatively, D is TRBD1 (6 bases). Source material: blood. In DNA form, the CDR3 reads TGTGCCAGTAGTATACGGGGGCCTGAAGCTTTCTTT. It specifies CASSIRGPEAFF.